Given below is one T cell receptor (beta chain) in context. These data come from a study of T cell responses to AZD1222 COVID-19 vaccine. Some clones are missing from TCRdb's copy, which holds only in-frame ones; the method was immunoSEQ multiplex PCR. The top ten hold around 8% of the sample, which has about 81,000 clones, 91% seen once. Trimming took 1 base from V and 4 from J; bases not matched to a gene: 6. The CDR3 totals 16 residues. The germline CDR1 and CDR2 sequences are SGHTA and FQGNSA. This clonotype was sampled from an adult who received the AZD1222 COVID-19 vaccine. The sample was peripheral blood, taken 28 days after the second AZD1222 dose. This chain connects TRBV7-2 to TRBJ2-1, with 8 positions matching TRBD2. The CDR3 DNA reads TGTGCCAGCAGCTTAGTCGCGGGAGGAAATTACAATGAGCAGTTCTTC. Its translation is CASSLVAGGNYNEQFF.